This record covers a single T cell receptor (beta chain). The data originate from a study of blood T cell repertoires in COVID-19. Across the whole study: The samples span acute and convalescent COVID-19 from the United States, Italy and Spain. PBMCs, B-cell-depleted T cells, or T cells were the source of the cDNA or gDNA that made up the material.

Authors' analysis steps: For nucleated cells, counts were estimated from reference gene primer amplification. TCRdb's table, derived via immunoSEQ multiplex PCR, lists solely in-frame clones and lacks some. That table is the source of V, J and clone size, and D and trimming were worked out from the DNA. The data contain about 210,000 clones, 90% to 95% of them seen just once; the ten biggest clones take up approximately 1.2%. The V gene's germline CDR1 is SGHDT and CDR2 YYEEEE. This CDR3 contains 15 residues. V was pared by 0 bases and J by 10 bases, with 19 bases between. The sequenced sample consisted of peripheral blood. The V and J genes are TRBV5-6 and TRBJ1-1; a possible D gene is TRBD1 (6 bases). This TCR was recovered from a man aged 30 to 45 with acute or convalescent COVID-19. In DNA, the CDR3 is TGTGCCAGCAGCTTGGCGCGGGGGCGCGTGATTCCAGCTTTCTTT. Encoded protein: CASSLARGRVIPAFF.